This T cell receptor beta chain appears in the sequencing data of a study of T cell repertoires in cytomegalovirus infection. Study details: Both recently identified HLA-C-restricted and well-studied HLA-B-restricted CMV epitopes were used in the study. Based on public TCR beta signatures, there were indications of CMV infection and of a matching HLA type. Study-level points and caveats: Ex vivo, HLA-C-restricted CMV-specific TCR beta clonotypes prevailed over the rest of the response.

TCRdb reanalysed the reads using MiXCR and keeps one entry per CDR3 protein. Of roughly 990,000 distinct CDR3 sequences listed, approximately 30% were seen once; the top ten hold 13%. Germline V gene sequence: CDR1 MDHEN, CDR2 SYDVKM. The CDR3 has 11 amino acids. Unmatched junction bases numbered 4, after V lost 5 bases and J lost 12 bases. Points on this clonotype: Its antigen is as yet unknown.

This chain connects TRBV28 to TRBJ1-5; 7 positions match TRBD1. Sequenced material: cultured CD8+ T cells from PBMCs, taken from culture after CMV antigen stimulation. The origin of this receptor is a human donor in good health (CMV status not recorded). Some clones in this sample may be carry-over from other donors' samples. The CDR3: CASSLGTVQHF. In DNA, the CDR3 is TGTGCCAGCAGTCTCGGGACAGTCCAGCATTTT.